This entry lists 15 T cell receptor beta chains sequenced from one sample in a study of OX40 agonist ivuxolimab in advanced cancers. Libraries were built with the immunoSEQ multiplex PCR assay. As stored in TCRdb, this immuneACCESS dataset retains in-frame rearrangements with V and J assigned. A fraction of the clones does not appear; measured against another copy, unresolved V genes explain less than half of the discrepancy, and the remainder lacks a known reason. Within this sample are roughly 80,000 clones, with around 87% of them counted one time only. The ten largest clones take up 6.2% of the sample. The material was CD4+ or CD8+ T cells sorted from blood, obtained in a trial of the OX40 agonist ivuxolimab. The receptors come from an adult with an advanced solid tumor such as melanoma, head and neck, liver or kidney cancer.

V is TRBV7-2 and J is TRBJ1-3; D gene unclear. In germline, CDR1 is SGHTA, CDR2 FQGNSA. The CDR3 contains 16 residues. Trimming took 5 bases from V and 0 from J, leaving 14 bases between them. The CDR3 loop reads CASSPRAAASGNTIYF. The CDR3 DNA sequence: TGTGCCAGCAGCCCCCGTGCGGCAGCCTCTGGAAACACCATATATTTT.

This chain links TRBV6-7 with TRBJ1-2; D is unresolved. TRBV6-7 is an ORF for which the function is uncertain. This CDR3 comprises 16 residues. Trimming took off 6 bases at V and 5 bases at J, with 22 bases between the two ends. CDR3 DNA sequence: TGTGCCAGCAGAATAGACGGTGGATGGTATGATTATGGCTACACCTTC. This sequence encodes CASRIDGGWYDYGYTF.

CDR3 in amino acids: CASSTRSGSTGELFF. The CDR3 DNA is TGTGCCAGTAGTACCCGTAGCGGGAGTACCGGGGAGCTGTTTTTT. V is TRBV19 and J is TRBJ2-2, with 9 bases identical to TRBD2. The CDR3 covers 15 residues. Per germline, CDR1 LNHDA and CDR2 SQIVND (reference sequence). Losses at the gene ends were 4 bases for V and 5 bases for J; bases not matched to a gene: 5.

In regard to this clone: Other DNA variants within this sample encode the same CDR3. CDR3 sequence (DNA): TGTGCCAGCAGCCCGCAAGAGACCCAGTACTTC. It codes for CASSPQETQYF. The chain joins TRBV7-9 to TRBJ2-5; D is uncertain. V was clipped by 5 bases and J by 2 bases, with 3 bases between them. The CDR3 length is 11 residues. The germline gives CDR1 SEHNR, CDR2 FQNEAQ (reference sequence).

The chain couples TRBV5-1 to TRBJ2-3; no clear D. Trimming left V 5 bases short and J 0 bases short, with 4 bases between. The CDR3 covers 12 residues. Germline CDR1 SGHRS, CDR2 YFSETQ. CDR3 sequence (DNA): TGCGCCAGCAGACTCAGCACAGATACGCAGTATTTT. It yields the protein CASRLSTDTQYF. The complete variable domain, with remaining parts taken from reference TRBV5-1 and TRBJ2-3, reads KAGVTQTPRYLIKTRGQQVTLSCSPISGHRSVSWYQQTPGQGLQFLFEYFSETQRNKGNFPGRFSGRQFSNSRSEMNVSTLELGDSALYLCASRLSTDTQYFGPGTRLTVL.

This chain joins TRBV5-6 and TRBJ2-2, with D possibly matching TRBD1 (6 bases). The V end was cut by 3 bases, the J end by 6 bases, with 12 bases between. This CDR3 is 14 amino acids long. Germline assignment: CDR1 SGHDT and CDR2 YYEEEE. The CDR3 DNA reads as TGTGCCAGCAGCTGGACCAACAGGGCCGGGGAGCTGTTTTTT. Protein sequence: CASSWTNRAGELFF.

CDR3 sequence: CASGDSNYGYTF. CDR3 nucleotides: TGTGCCAGCGGGGACTCGAACTATGGCTACACCTTC. The V gene is TRBV25-1, the J gene TRBJ1-2; perhaps TRBD1 as D (5 bases). Looked up from germline, CDR1 is MGHDK and CDR2 is SYGVNS. Trimming removed 8 bases at V and 2 bases at J, with 9 bases between. This CDR3 comprises 12 residues.

The rearrangement links TRBV5-5 to TRBJ1-1, with 7 nucleotides matching TRBD1. Germline CDR1 is SGHKS and CDR2 is YYEKEE (reference sequence). This CDR3 comprises 16 residues. V dropped 5 bases and J dropped 1; count of bases not matched to a gene: 11. This CDR3 is CASRIQPGQENTEAFF. The CDR3, as DNA: TGTGCCAGCAGGATCCAACCAGGACAGGAGAACACTGAAGCTTTCTTT. The complete variable domain, with remaining parts taken from reference TRBV5-5 and TRBJ1-1, reads DAGVTQSPTHLIKTRGQQVTLRCSPISGHKSVSWYQQVLGQGPQFIFQYYEKEERGRGNFPDRFSARQFPNYSSELNVNALLLGDSALYLCASRIQPGQENTEAFFGQGTRLTVV.

The chain couples TRBV28 to TRBJ1-1; D is perhaps TRBD1 (5 bases). The V gene's germline CDR1 is MDHEN and CDR2 SYDVKM. Trimming took 6 bases from V and 6 from J, leaving 20 bases between them. This CDR3 contains 15 residues. CDR3 sequence: CASSQGAPGMAEAFF. In nucleotides, the CDR3 is TGTGCCAGCAGCCAAGGGGCCCCGGGGATGGCTGAAGCTTTCTTT.

The rearrangement links TRBV5-4 to TRBJ2-5; D unresolved. V was shortened by 2 bases and J by 5 bases, with 13 bases between the two germline ends. The germline V gene has CDR1 SGHNT and CDR2 YYREEE (reference sequence). There are 14 residues in the CDR3. CDR3 sequence reads: CASSFSEVGETQYF. CDR3 DNA sequence: TGTGCCAGCAGCTTCTCCGAGGTTGGGGAGACCCAGTACTTC.

This chain connects TRBV27 to TRBJ1-5; D is unresolved. This CDR3 has 14 amino acids. Germline CDR1 reads MNHEY; CDR2 reads SMNVEV (reference sequence). V lost 3 bases to trimming and J lost 1 base, with 7 bases between them. CDR3: CASSFGSSNQPQHF. CDR3 nucleotides: TGTGCCAGCAGTTTTGGTTCCAGCAATCAGCCCCAGCATTTT.

V and J are TRBV6-1 and TRBJ1-1; D remains ambiguous. This CDR3 has 10 residues. CDR1 is MNHNS, CDR2 SASEGT, per germline. V gave up 3 bases and J gave up 10 bases, with 6 bases separating them. The chain's CDR3 is CASSEVRAFF. CDR3 in DNA: TGTGCCAGCAGTGAGGTACGAGCTTTCTTT.

The rearrangement uses TRBV28 and TRBJ2-1; 10 bases fit TRBD2. The V segment lost 7 bases and the J segment 5 bases; nucleotides outside the gene matches: 11. The CDR3 covers 16 residues. Germline assignment: CDR1 MDHEN and CDR2 SYDVKM. CDR3 amino acids: CASTPSGLAGDNEQFF. The CDR3 DNA is TGTGCCAGCACCCCCTCTGGTCTAGCGGGGGACAATGAGCAGTTCTTC.

This rearrangement joins TRBV19 to TRBJ1-5, with D tentatively TRBD1 (6 bases). There are 13 residues in the CDR3. Germline V gene sequence: CDR1 LNHDA, CDR2 SQIVND (reference sequence). The germline V and J ends were trimmed by 6 bases and 3 bases, with 9 bases remaining between them. CDR3 region: CASSGQPNQPQHF. CDR3 DNA: TGTGCCAGTAGCGGACAGCCCAATCAGCCCCAGCATTTT.

The table lists this clone with a few counts. V usage is TRBV7-9 and J usage is TRBJ1-2; no reliable D call. The CDR3 spans 14 residues. The germline CDR1 and CDR2 sequences are SEHNR and FQNEAQ (reference sequence). The V end was cut by 3 bases, the J end by 1 base, with 9 bases between. Here the CDR3 DNA reads TGTGCCAGCAGCTTTGACACGGTTAACTATGGCTACACCTTC. Encoded protein: CASSFDTVNYGYTF.